A single sample is the source of the 10 T cell receptor beta chains below, sequenced in a study of T cell clones after liver transplantation. Clones were sequenced by immunoSEQ multiplex PCR, and TCRdb holds only the in-frame ones, with some missing. The data contain around 43,000 clones, about 82% of them singletons. The specimen was CD4+ T cells from blood, collected 24 months after liver transplant. These receptor sequences come from a human patient who received a liver transplant. Some T cells may arise from the graft donor.

The chain uses TRBV5-1 and TRBJ2-5, with 8 bases that match TRBD1. Germline lookup yields CDR1 SGHRS and CDR2 YFSETQ. The CDR3 is 13 amino acids. The junction had 4 bases not matched to a gene; V was cut back by 4 bases and J by 5 bases. CDR3 amino acids: CASSATGGETQYF. The DNA for the CDR3 is TGCGCCAGCAGCGCTACAGGGGGGGAGACCCAGTACTTC.

V usage is TRBV6-5 and J usage is TRBJ2-5, with TRBD2 identical over 8 bases. Germline V gives CDR1 MNHEY, CDR2 SVGAGI. The CDR3 spans 14 residues. Trimming at V came to 5 bases and at J to 6 bases, leaving 8 bases not matched to a gene. The CDR3 DNA follows: TGTGCCAGCAGTCCAGGTCGGGGGGGGCAGACCCAGTACTTC. The encoded protein is CASSPGRGGQTQYF.

V gene TRBV5-1 combines with J gene TRBJ2-1; TRBD2 agrees at 13 bases. V lost 4 bases, J lost 9 bases, and 13 bases stayed unmatched. The CDR3 runs 17 residues. The germline CDR1 and CDR2 sequences are SGHRS and YFSETQ. The DNA of the CDR3 is TGCGCCAGCAGCCAGACCCCCACTAGCGGGAGGGCCGTTGAGCAGTTCTTC. As protein: CASSQTPTSGRAVEQFF.

The table lists this clone with a few counts. The V call is TRBV2, the J call TRBJ2-7; 7 bases map to TRBD1. Looked up from germline, CDR1 is SNHLY and CDR2 is FYNNEI. This CDR3 is 13 amino acids long. The V segment lost 6 bases and the J segment 2 bases; nucleotides outside the gene matches: 4. CDR3 nucleotides: TGTGCCAGCAGCCTCGGGACAGCCTACGAGCAGTACTTC. Translation: CASSLGTAYEQYF.

The chain couples TRBV11-3 to TRBJ2-5; D ambiguous. Trimming removed 2 bases at V and 7 bases at J, with 11 bases between. The CDR3 spans 13 residues. CDR1 is SGHNT and CDR2 is YENEEA in the germline V gene. CDR3 DNA sequence: TGTGCCAGCAGCTTAACGACTCCCGGGACCCAGTACTTC. It translates to CASSLTTPGTQYF.

The chain has TRBV27 and TRBJ1-5; a possible D gene is TRBD1 (6 bases). The CDR3 sequence is 17 residues long. Germline CDR1 and CDR2: MNHEY and SMNVEV (reference sequence). V was shortened by 5 bases and J by 2 bases, with 19 bases between the two germline ends. CDR3 region: CASSPRTVTKGNQPQHF. The CDR3, as DNA: TGTGCCAGCAGTCCGAGGACAGTGACCAAGGGCAATCAGCCCCAGCATTTT.

This chain uses TRBV5-1 with TRBJ1-1; unclear D gene. The CDR3 is 12 residues long. Germline V CDR1 and CDR2: SGHRS, YFSETQ. Trimming took off 2 bases at V and 8 bases at J, with 10 bases between the two ends. For the CDR3, the DNA is TGCGCCAGCAGCTTTTCGACGGCCGAAGCTTTCTTT. Translation gives CASSFSTAEAFF.

The chain joins TRBV7-2 to TRBJ2-2, with TRBD2 as a possible D gene (6 bases). The V end was cut by 1 base, the J end by 7 bases, with 10 bases between. The CDR3 is made up of 14 amino acids. Germline CDR1 reads SGHTA; CDR2 reads FQGNSA. The CDR3 protein is CASSLVRGNGELFF. The CDR3 nucleotides are TGTGCCAGCAGCTTAGTACGCGGGAACGGGGAGCTGTTTTTT.

The genes are TRBV5-4 and TRBJ2-1, with TRBD1 matching 11 bases. J was trimmed by 7 bases and V by 0 bases; bases with no gene match: 3. The CDR3 extends over 15 amino acids. CDR1 SGHNT and CDR2 YYREEE come from the germline V gene (reference sequence). CDR3 nucleotides: TGTGCCAGCAGCTTGGGCCGGGACAGGGGGAATGAGCAGTTCTTC. Its translation: CASSLGRDRGNEQFF.

The CDR3 coding sequence is TGTGCCAGCAGAAAGGGGACAGGGGCCAGGAACTATGGCTACACCTTC. As protein: CASRKGTGARNYGYTF. The chain employs TRBV27 and TRBJ1-2, with 10 bases matching TRBD1. Trimming at V came to 6 bases and at J to 2 bases, leaving 9 bases not matched to a gene. Germline V gene lookup returns CDR1 MNHEY and CDR2 SMNVEV (reference sequence). This CDR3 is built from 16 residues.